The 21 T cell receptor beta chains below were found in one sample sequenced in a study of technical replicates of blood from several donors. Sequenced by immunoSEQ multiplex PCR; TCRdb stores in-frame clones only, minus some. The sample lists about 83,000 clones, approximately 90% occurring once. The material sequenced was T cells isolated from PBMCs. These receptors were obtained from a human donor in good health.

The CDR3 loop is CASSESGSGQGYNEQFF. In nucleotides, the CDR3 is TGCGCCAGCAGTGAGTCGGGGTCGGGACAGGGGTACAATGAGCAGTTCTTC. The V and J genes are TRBV10-1 and TRBJ2-1, with TRBD1 identical over 10 bases. Per germline, CDR1 WNHNN and CDR2 SYGVQD (reference sequence). V shed 0 bases and J 4 bases; nucleotides not matched to a gene: 6. This CDR3 has 17 amino acids.

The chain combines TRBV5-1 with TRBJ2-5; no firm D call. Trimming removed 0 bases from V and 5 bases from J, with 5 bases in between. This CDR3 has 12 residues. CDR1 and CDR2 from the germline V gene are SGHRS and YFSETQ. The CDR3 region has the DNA TGCGCCAGCAGCTTGGAATCGGAGACCCAGTACTTC. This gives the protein CASSLESETQYF.

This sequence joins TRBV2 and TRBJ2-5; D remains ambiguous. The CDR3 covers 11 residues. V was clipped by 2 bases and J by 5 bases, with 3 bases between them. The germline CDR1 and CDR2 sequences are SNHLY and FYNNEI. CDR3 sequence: CASSEQETQYF. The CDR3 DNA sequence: TGTGCCAGCAGTGAACAGGAGACCCAGTACTTC.

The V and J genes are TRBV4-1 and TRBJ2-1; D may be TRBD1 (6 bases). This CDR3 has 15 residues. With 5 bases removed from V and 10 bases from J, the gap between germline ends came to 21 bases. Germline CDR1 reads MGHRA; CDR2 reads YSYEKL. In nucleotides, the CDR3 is TGCGCCAGCAGCTTAATAATGACAGGCGTTGGGGAGCAGTTCTTC. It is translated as CASSLIMTGVGEQFF.

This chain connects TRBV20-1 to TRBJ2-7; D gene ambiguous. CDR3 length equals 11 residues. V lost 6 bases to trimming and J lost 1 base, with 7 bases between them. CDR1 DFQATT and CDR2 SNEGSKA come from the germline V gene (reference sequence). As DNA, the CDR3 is TGCAGTGCAATTACTTCCTACGAGCAGTACTTC. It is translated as CSAITSYEQYF.

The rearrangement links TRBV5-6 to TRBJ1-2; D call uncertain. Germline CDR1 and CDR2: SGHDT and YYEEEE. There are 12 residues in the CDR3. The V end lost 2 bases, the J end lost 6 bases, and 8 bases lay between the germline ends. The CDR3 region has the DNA TGTGCCAGCAGCTTTCGGGGAAATGGCTACACCTTC. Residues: CASSFRGNGYTF.

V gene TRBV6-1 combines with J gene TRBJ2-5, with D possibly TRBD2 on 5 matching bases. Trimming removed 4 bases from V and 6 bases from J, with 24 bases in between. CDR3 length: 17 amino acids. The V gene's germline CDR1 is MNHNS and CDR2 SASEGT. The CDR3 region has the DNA TGTGCCAGCAGTGCCCAAAGGTTAAGCGAGGGCCGACAGACCCAGTACTTC. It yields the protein CASSAQRLSEGRQTQYF.

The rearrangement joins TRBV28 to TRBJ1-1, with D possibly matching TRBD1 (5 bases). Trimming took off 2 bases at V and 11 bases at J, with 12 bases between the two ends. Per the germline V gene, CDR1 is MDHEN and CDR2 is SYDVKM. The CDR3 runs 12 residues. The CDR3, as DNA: TGTGCCAGCAGTTTACAGGGTTTGCAGGCTTTCTTT. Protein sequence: CASSLQGLQAFF.

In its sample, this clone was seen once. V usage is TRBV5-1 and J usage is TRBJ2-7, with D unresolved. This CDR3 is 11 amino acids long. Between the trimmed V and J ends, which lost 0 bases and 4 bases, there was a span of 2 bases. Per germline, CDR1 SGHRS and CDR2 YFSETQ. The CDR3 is CASSLAYEQYF. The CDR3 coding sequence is TGCGCCAGCAGCTTGGCGTACGAGCAGTACTTC.

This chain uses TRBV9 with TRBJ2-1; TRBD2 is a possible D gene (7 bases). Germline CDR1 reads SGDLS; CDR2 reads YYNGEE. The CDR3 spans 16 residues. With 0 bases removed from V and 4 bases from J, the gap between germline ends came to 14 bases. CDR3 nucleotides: TGTGCCAGCAGCGTAGCTGGACGGGGGGCTTACAATGAGCAGTTCTTC. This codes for CASSVAGRGAYNEQFF.

Here the CDR3 DNA reads TGTGCCAGCTCAGACGACACCGGGACAGGGGTTCTCTACGAGCAGTACTTC. This gives the protein CASSDDTGTGVLYEQYF. The chain joins TRBV18 to TRBJ2-7; 10 bases map to TRBD1. The germline gives CDR1 KGHSH, CDR2 LQKENI. V lost 5 bases to trimming and J lost 3 bases; unmatched junction nucleotides: 13. CDR3 length: 17 residues.

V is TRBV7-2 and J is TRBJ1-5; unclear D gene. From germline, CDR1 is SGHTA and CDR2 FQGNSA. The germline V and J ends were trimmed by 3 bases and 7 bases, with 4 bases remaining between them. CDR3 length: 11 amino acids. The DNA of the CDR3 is TGTGCCAGCAGCTTGGGCCAGCCCCAGCATTTT. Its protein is CASSLGQPQHF. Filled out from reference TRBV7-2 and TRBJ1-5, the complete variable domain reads GAGVSQSPSNKVTEKGKDVELRCDPISGHTALYWYRQSLGQGLEFLIYFQGNSAPDKSGLPSDRFSAERTGGSVSTLTIQRTQQEDSAVYLCASSLGQPQHFGDGTRLSIL.

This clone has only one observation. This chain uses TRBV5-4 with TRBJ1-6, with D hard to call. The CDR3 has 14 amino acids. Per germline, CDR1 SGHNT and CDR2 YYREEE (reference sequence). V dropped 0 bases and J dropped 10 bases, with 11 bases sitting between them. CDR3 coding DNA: TGTGCCAGCAGCTTGGGCAGATTCCAATCACCCCTCCACTTT. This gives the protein CASSLGRFQSPLHF.

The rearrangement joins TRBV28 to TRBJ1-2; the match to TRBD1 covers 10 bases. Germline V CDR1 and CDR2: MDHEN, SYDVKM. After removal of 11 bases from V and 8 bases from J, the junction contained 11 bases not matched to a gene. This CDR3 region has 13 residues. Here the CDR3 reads CASRPGTGEGYTF. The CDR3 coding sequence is TGTGCCTCACGACCGGGGACAGGGGAAGGCTACACCTTC.

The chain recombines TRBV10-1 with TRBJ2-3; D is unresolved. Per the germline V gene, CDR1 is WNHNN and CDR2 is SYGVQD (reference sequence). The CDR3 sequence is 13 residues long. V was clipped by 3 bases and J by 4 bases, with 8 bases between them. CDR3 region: CASSEVIADTQYF. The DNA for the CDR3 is TGCGCCAGCAGTGAAGTTATAGCAGATACGCAGTATTTT.

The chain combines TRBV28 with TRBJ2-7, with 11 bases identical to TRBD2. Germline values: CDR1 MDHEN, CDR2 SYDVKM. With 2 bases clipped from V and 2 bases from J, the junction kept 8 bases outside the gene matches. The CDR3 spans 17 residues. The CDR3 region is CASSLAGASGGTYEQYF. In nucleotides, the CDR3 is TGTGCCAGCAGTTTAGCGGGCGCTAGCGGGGGGACCTACGAGCAGTACTTC. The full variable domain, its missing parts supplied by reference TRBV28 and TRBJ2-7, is DVKVTQSSRYLVKRTGEKVFLECVQDMDHENMFWYRQDPGLGLRLIYFSYDVKMKEKGDIPEGYSVSREKKERFSLILESASTNQTSMYLCASSLAGASGGTYEQYFGPGTRLTVT.

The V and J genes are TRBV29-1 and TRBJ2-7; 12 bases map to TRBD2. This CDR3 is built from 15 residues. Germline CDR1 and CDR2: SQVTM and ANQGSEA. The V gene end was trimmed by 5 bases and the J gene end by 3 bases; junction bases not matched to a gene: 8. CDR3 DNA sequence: TGCAGCGTTCTCCTAGCGGGAGGGCTTAACTACGAGCAGTACTTC. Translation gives CSVLLAGGLNYEQYF.

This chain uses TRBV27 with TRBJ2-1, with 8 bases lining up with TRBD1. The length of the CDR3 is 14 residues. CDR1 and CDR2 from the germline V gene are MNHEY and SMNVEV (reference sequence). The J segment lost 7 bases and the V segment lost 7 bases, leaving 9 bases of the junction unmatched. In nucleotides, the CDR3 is TGTGCCAGCACTCATCAGGGGGCGATAAATGAGCAGTTCTTC. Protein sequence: CASTHQGAINEQFF.

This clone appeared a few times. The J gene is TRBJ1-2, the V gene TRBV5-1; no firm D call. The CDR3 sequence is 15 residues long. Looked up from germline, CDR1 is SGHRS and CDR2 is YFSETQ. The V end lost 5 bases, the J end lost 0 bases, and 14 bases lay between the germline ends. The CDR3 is CASSPSGYTNYGYTF. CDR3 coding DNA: TGCGCCAGCAGTCCATCGGGGTACACTAACTATGGCTACACCTTC.

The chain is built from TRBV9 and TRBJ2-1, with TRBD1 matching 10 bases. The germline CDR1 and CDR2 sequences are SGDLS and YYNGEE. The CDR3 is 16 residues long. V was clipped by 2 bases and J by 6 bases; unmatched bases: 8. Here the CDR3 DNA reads TGTGCCAGCAGCGTTACCCCGGGACAGGGGTTCAATGAGCAGTTCTTC. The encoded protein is CASSVTPGQGFNEQFF.

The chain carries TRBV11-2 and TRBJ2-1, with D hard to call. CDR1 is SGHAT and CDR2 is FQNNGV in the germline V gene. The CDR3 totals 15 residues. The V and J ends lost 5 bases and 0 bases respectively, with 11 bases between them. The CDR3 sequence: CASSASSTSYNEQFF. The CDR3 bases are TGTGCCAGCAGCGCGAGTAGCACCTCCTACAATGAGCAGTTCTTC.